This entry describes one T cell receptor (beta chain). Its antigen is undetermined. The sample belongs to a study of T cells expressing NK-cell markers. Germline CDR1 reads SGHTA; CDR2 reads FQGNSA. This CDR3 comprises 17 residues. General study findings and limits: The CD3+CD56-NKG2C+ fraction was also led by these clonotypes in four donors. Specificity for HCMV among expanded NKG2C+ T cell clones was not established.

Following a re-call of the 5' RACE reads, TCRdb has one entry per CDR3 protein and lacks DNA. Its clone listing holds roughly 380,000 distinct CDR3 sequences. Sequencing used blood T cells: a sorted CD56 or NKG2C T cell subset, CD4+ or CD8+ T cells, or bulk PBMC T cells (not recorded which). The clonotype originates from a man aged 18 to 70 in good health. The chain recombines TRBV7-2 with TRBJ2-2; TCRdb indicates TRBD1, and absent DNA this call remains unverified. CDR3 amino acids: CASSLIAGGANTGELFF.